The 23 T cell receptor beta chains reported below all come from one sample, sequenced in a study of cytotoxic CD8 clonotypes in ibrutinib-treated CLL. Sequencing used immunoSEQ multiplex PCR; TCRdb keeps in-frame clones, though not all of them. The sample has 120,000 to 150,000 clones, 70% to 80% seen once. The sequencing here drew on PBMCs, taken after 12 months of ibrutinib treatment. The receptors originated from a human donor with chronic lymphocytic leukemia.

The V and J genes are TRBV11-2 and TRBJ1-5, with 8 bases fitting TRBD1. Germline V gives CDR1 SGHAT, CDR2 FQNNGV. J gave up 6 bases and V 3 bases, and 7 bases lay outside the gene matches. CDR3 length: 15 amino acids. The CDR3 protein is CASSFGTGGSQPQHF. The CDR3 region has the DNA TGTGCCAGCAGCTTCGGGACAGGAGGGTCTCAGCCCCAGCATTTT.

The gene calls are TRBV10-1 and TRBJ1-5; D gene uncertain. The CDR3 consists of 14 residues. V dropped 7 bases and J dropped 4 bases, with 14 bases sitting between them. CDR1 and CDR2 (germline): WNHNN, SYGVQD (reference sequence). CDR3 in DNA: TGCGCCAGCATAGAGGCCAAATTAAATCAGCCCCAGCATTTT. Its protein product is CASIEAKLNQPQHF.

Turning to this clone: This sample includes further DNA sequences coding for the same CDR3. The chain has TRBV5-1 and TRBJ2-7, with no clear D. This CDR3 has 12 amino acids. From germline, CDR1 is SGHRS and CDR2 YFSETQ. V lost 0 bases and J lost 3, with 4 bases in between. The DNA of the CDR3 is TGCGCCAGCAGCTTGGGTGGCTACGAGCAGTACTTC. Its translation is CASSLGGYEQYF.

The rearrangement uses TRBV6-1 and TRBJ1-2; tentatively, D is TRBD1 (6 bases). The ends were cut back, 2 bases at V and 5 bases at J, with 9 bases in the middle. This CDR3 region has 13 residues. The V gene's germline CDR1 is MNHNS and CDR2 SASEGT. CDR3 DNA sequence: TGTGCCAGCAGTGAAACAGGGAATTATGGCTACACCTTC. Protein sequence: CASSETGNYGYTF.

CDR3 sequence reads: CASHPGQVNTEAFF. The DNA of the CDR3 is TGTGCCTCCCACCCGGGTCAGGTGAACACTGAAGCTTTCTTT. This chain connects TRBV7-9 to TRBJ1-1; D uncertain. Germline loops: CDR1 SEHNR, CDR2 FQNEAQ (reference sequence). V lost 11 bases and J lost 0, with 16 bases in between. The CDR3 length is 14 residues. Full variable domain (rest looked up from reference TRBV7-9 and TRBJ1-1): DTGVSQNPRHKITKRGQNVTFRCDPISEHNRLYWYRQTLGQGPEFLTYFQNEAQLEKSRLLSDRFSAERPKGSFSTLEIQRTEQGDSAMYLCASHPGQVNTEAFFGQGTRLTVV.

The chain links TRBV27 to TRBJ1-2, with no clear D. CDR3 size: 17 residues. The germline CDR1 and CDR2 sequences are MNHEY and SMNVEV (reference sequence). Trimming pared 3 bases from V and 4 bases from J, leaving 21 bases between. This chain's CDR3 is CASSFFSVGRQPYGYTF. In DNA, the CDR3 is TGTGCCAGCAGTTTTTTTTCGGTCGGGCGGCAGCCCTATGGCTACACCTTC.

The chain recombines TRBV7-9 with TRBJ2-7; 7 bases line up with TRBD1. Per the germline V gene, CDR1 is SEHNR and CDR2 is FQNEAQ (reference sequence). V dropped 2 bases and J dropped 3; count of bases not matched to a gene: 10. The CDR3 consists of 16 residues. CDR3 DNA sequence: TGTGCCAGCAGCTTACGACCCGACAGGGTAGGCTACGAGCAGTACTTC. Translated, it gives CASSLRPDRVGYEQYF.

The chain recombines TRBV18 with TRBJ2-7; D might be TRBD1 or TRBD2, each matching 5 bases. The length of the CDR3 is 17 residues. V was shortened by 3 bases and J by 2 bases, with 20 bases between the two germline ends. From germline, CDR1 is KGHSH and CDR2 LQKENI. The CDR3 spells CASSPANGYGGAYEQYF. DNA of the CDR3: TGTGCCAGCTCACCCGCAAATGGCTATGGGGGAGCCTACGAGCAGTACTTC.

CDR3 residues: CASSGRDRSTEAFF. The CDR3 DNA reads TGCGCCAGCAGCGGCAGGGACCGTAGCACTGAAGCTTTCTTT. The V gene is TRBV5-1, the J gene TRBJ1-1; tentatively, D is TRBD1 (5 bases). CDR1 and CDR2 from the germline V gene are SGHRS and YFSETQ. V shed 4 bases and J shed 4 bases, with 14 bases lying between them. The CDR3 sequence is 14 residues long. Full variable domain (outside the CDR3, taken from reference TRBV5-1 and TRBJ1-1): KAGVTQTPRYLIKTRGQQVTLSCSPISGHRSVSWYQQTPGQGLQFLFEYFSETQRNKGNFPGRFSGRQFSNSRSEMNVSTLELGDSALYLCASSGRDRSTEAFFGQGTRLTVV.

In nucleotides, the CDR3 is TGTGCCAGCAGTCACAGGGAGGTCTACGAGCAGTACTTC. This codes for CASSHREVYEQYF. V and J are TRBV6-1 and TRBJ2-7, with D perhaps matching TRBD1 or TRBD2 (6 bases each). This CDR3 has 13 residues. CDR1 and CDR2 (germline): MNHNS, SASEGT. The V gene lost 5 bases and the J gene lost 3 bases, with 11 bases spanning the gap.

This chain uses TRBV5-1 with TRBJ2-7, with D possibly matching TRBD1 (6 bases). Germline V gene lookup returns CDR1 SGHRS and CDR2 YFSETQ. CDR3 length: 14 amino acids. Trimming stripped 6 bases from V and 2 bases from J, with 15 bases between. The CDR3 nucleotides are TGCGCCAGCACCCCCGGACAGACTCCCTACGAGCAGTACTTC. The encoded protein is CASTPGQTPYEQYF.

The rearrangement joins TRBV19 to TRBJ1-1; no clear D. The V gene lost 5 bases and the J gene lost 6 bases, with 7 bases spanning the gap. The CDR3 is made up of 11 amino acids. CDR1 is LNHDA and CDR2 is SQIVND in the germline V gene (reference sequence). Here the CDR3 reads CASSLPSEAFF. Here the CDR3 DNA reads TGTGCCAGTAGTCTCCCATCTGAAGCTTTCTTT.

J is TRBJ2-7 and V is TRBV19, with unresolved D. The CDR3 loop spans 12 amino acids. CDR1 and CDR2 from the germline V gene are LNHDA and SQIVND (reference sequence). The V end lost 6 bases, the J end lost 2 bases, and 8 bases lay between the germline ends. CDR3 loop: CASSSTAYEQYF. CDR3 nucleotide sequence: TGTGCCAGTAGCTCAACAGCCTACGAGCAGTACTTC.

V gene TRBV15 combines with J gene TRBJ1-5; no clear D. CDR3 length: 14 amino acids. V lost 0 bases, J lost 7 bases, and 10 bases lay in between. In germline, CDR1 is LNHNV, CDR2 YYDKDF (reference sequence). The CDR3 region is CATSREHSGQPQHF. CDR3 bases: TGTGCCACCAGCAGAGAGCACAGTGGGCAGCCCCAGCATTTT. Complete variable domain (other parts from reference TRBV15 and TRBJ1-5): DAMVIQNPRYQVTQFGKPVTLSCSQTLNHNVMYWYQQKSSQAPKLLFHYYDKDFNNEADTPDNFQSRRPNTSFCFLDIRSPGLGDTAMYLCATSREHSGQPQHFGDGTRLSIL.

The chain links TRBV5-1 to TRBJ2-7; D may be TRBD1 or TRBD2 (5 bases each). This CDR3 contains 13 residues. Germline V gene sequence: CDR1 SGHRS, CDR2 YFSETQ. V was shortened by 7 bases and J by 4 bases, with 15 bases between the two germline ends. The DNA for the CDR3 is TGCGCCAGCGCGAGAGATGGGGGATACGAGCAGTACTTC. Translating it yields CASARDGGYEQYF.

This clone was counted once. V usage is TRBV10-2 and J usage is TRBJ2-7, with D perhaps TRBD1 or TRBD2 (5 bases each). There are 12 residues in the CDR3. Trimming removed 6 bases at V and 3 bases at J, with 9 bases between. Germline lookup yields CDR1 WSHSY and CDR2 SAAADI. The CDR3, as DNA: TGCGCCAGCAGGGGACCGCGCTACGAGCAGTACTTC. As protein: CASRGPRYEQYF.

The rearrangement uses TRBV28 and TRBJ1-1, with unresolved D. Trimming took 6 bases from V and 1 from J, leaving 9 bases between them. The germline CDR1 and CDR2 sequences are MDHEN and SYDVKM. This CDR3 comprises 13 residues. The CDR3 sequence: CASSFARNTEAFF. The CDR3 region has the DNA TGTGCCAGCAGCTTTGCACGGAACACTGAAGCTTTCTTT.

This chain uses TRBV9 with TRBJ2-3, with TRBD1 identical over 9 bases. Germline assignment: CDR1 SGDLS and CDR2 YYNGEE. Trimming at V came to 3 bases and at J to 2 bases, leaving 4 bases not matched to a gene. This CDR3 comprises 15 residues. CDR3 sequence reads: CASSARTGDTDTQYF. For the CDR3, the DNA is TGTGCCAGCAGCGCTCGGACAGGGGACACAGATACGCAGTATTTT.

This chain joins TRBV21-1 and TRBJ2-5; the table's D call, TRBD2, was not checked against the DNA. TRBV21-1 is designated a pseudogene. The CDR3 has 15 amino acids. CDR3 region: CASSSGGPPRLSQYF. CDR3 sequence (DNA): TGTGCCAGCAGCAGCGGGGGCCCCCCAAGACTGTCCCAGTACTTC.

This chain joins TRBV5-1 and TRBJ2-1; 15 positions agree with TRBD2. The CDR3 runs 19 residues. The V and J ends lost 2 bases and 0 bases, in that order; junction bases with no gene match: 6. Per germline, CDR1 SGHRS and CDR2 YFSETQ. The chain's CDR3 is CASSFRTSGGARSYNEQFF. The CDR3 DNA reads TGCGCCAGCAGCTTTAGGACTAGCGGGGGGGCTCGCTCCTACAATGAGCAGTTCTTC.

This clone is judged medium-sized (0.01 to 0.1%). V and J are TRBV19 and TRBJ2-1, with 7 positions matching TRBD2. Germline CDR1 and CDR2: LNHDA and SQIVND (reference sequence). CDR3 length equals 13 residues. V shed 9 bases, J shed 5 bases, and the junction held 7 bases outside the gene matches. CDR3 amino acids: CASGDYVNNEQFF. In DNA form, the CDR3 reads TGTGCCAGCGGGGACTACGTGAACAATGAGCAGTTCTTC.

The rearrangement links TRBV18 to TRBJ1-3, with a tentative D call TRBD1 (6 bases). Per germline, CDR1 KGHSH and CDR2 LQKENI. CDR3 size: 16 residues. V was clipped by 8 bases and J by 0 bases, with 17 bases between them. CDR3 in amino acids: CASTTGGGNSGNTIYF. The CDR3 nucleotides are TGTGCCAGCACCACCGGAGGGGGAAACTCTGGAAACACCATATATTTT.

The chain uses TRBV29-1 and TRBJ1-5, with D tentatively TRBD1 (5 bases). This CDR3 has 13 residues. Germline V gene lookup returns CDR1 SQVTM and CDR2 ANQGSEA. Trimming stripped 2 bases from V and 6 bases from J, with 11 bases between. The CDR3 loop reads CSVERGRGQPQHF. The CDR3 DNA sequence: TGCAGCGTTGAAAGGGGACGGGGTCAGCCCCAGCATTTT.